A selection of T cell receptor beta chains follows, all from one sample in a study of cytomegalovirus exposure and HLA in healthy donors. Libraries were prepared by immunoSEQ multiplex PCR; TCRdb keeps only in-frame clonotypes and omits some of them. Seen here are roughly 120,000 clones, around 94% observed once, and the top ten hold 1% to 1.5%. Input material: PBMCs. The receptor set was obtained from a woman aged 18-35 years in good health and CMV-seronegative. Both conserved end residues are trimmed from each CDR3. A clone size is listed for some rows: how often the clone was seen (once, few, many), or a class if it is expanded.

clone_size	v_call	cdr3_aa
NA	TRBV19	ASSAAANYEQY
NA	TRBV7-9	ASSPPGQGGNIQY
NA	TRBV6-5	ASSGMGQLNTEAF
NA	TRBV5-6	ASSLEGTGAYGYT
NA	TRBV7-2	ASSSFYEQY
NA	TRBV9	ASSASGDTQY
NA	TRBV10-3	AIGGTAFGSNQPQH
NA	TRBV29-1	SAPLPGQVGYT
NA	TRBV6-1	ASWLAAYEAF
NA	TRBV9	ASSPGSVSEQF
NA	TRBV11-2	ASSEDRGNTGELF
NA	TRBV7-9	ASSRDRAYEQY
NA	TRBV5-1	ASSREPGQRGNQPQH
NA	TRBV28	ASCITGGADTQY
NA	TRBV18	ASSPRETSGRLGYNEQF
NA	TRBV5-4	ASSLIAGEETQY
NA	TRBV5-1	ASSKAGINEKLF
few	TRBV10-2	ASSHSGRAWDEQF
NA	TRBV4-2	ASSPYSGTGGGQGQPQH
NA	TRBV6-6	ASSHDNPETQY
NA	TRBV4-1	ASSPSYYMNTEAF
once	TRBV5-1	ASSLGQRNTEAF
NA	TRBV18	ASSPGPTDTQY
NA	TRBV7-2	ASSLAPLGNTEAF
once	TRBV7-2	ASSLGAGGAYNEQF
NA	TRBV27	ASSLSMVGTDTQY